A selection of T cell receptor beta chains follows, all from one sample in a study of PD-1 blockade in classical Hodgkin lymphoma. Assay used: immunoSEQ multiplex PCR; TCRdb lists only in-frame clones, some missing. The sample yields about 38,000 clones, around four fifths seen once. Here the sequenced sample was peripheral blood mononuclear cells (PBMCs), taken before the fourth cycle of nivolumab. The source of these receptors is a human donor with classical Hodgkin lymphoma. Each CDR3 is given with its conserved first and last residue. D genes are given only for firm matches. Some rows mark clone size as missing; the rest say once, few, many or name a class of expanded clone.

d_call	j_call	clone_size	v_call	cdr3_nt	cdr3_aa
.	TRBJ2-1	.	TRBV6-5	TGTGCCAGCAGTTACGGTGACAGAGACGAGCAGTTCTTC	CASSYGDRDEQFF
.	TRBJ1-2	few	TRBV13	TGTGCCAGCAGCCAAAGACGGGGCAGGGATTCTAACTATGGCTACACCTTC	CASSQRRGRDSNYGYTF
TRBD1	TRBJ2-7	medium-sized	TRBV5-1	TGCGCCAGCAGTTTTACAGGGGGCCGGTCCGAGCAGTACTTC	CASSFTGGRSEQYF
TRBD1	TRBJ2-2	.	TRBV6-4	TGTGCCAGCAGTCACACGACAGGGGGCCACACCGGGGAGCTGTTTTTT	CASSHTTGGHTGELFF
.	TRBJ2-5	.	TRBV9	TGTGCCAGCAGCGTAGCGGGGAAAGAGACCCAGTACTTC	CASSVAGKETQYF
.	TRBJ2-2	.	TRBV5-6	TGTGCCAGCAGTATATCGGGGGCCTTCACCGGGGAGCTGTTTTTT	CASSISGAFTGELFF
.	TRBJ2-4	.	TRBV11-2	TGTGCCAGCAGCCCGGACCCGGTGAACATTCAGTACTTC	CASSPDPVNIQYF
.	TRBJ2-7	.	TRBV6-1	TGTGCCAGCAGTGAACTGCCGGGACGGCAATCCTACGAGCAGTACTTC	CASSELPGRQSYEQYF
.	TRBJ2-1	.	TRBV6-1	TGTGCCAGCACGAGGAAGTATAACAATGAGCAGTTCTTC	CASTRKYNNEQFF
.	TRBJ1-2	.	TRBV6-1	TGTGCCAGCAGTTTTACGGGCACCTGGGGCTACACCTTC	CASSFTGTWGYTF
.	TRBJ2-5	.	TRBV19	TGTGCCAGTAGTAGAGGGCTGGAGACCCAGTACTTC	CASSRGLETQYF